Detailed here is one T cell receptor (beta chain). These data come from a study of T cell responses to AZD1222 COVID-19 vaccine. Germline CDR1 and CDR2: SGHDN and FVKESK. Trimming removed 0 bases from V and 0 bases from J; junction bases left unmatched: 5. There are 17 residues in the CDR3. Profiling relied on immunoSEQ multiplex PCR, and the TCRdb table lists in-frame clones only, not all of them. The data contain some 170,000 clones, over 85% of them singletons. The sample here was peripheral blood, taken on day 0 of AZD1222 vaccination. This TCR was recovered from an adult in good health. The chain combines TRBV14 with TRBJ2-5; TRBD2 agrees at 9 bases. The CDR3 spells CASSQEPSGTYQETQYF. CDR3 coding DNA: TGTGCCAGCAGCCAAGAACCTAGCGGGACGTACCAAGAGACCCAGTACTTC.